One sample yielded the 2 T cell receptor beta chains listed below, sequenced in a study of shared clonotypes between healthy human individuals. The method was immunoSEQ multiplex PCR; TCRdb's version includes in-frame clones alone and lacks a portion of them. The profile covers just over 2,000,000 clones, with over 85% appearing a single time and about 0.13% taken by the ten largest. The sample taken for sequencing was naive CD4+ T cells sorted from blood. Subset described: CD45RA+ positively selected. The receptors come from a man aged 18 to 30 in good health.

The V call is TRBV6-4, the J call TRBJ1-4, with a tentative D call TRBD1 (6 bases). The CDR3 is made up of 15 amino acids. CDR1 MRHNA and CDR2 SNTAGT come from the germline V gene. V lost 4 bases, J lost 7 bases, and 16 bases lay in between. CDR3 coding DNA: TGTGCCAGCAGTGCAAGTGGGGGGCTAGGTGAAAAACTGTTTTTT. Amino acids: CASSASGGLGEKLFF.

This chain connects TRBV5-5 to TRBJ2-2; 9 bases fit TRBD1. V trimming: 4 bases; J trimming: 7 bases; junction bases outside the gene matches: 11. Germline CDR1 SGHKS, CDR2 YYEKEE (reference sequence). The CDR3 consists of 16 residues. Here the CDR3 reads CASSPTGGPTSGELFF. In DNA, the CDR3 is TGTGCCAGCAGCCCCACAGGGGGCCCAACAAGCGGGGAGCTGTTTTTT. Variable domain in full (rest from reference TRBV5-5 and TRBJ2-2): DAGVTQSPTHLIKTRGQQVTLRCSPISGHKSVSWYQQVLGQGPQFIFQYYEKEERGRGNFPDRFSARQFPNYSSELNVNALLLGDSALYLCASSPTGGPTSGELFFGEGSRLTVL.